A single sample gave rise to the 32 T cell receptor beta chains below, sequenced in a study of blood T cell repertoires in COVID-19. The data were produced by immunoSEQ multiplex PCR, yet TCRdb's version contains in-frame clones alone and is incomplete. The sample holds about 130,000 clones, around 88% seen once. Material: peripheral blood. Receptors were obtained from a middle-aged man with acute or convalescent COVID-19.

The genes are TRBV7-5 and TRBJ2-7; the table names TRBD1, a call not compared with the DNA. TRBV7-5 is a pseudogene segment. The CDR3 runs 16 residues. Written as DNA, the CDR3 is TGTGCCAGAAGCTTAGTGCGACAGGATGCTCCCTACGAGCAGTACTTC. Amino acids: CARSLVRQDAPYEQYF.

The chain has TRBV18 and TRBJ1-2; TRBD1 might be the D (5 bases). CDR1 KGHSH and CDR2 LQKENI come from the germline V gene. Trimming removed 6 bases from V and 3 bases from J, with 20 bases in between. The CDR3 is 16 amino acids. CDR3 loop: CASSQTPTGYHYGYTF. CDR3 in DNA: TGTGCCAGCTCCCAAACCCCTACAGGTTACCACTATGGCTACACCTTC.

Only one count was recorded for this clone. The chain carries TRBV6-5 and TRBJ1-5; D uncertain. V shed 6 bases and J shed 5 bases, with 14 bases lying between them. In germline, CDR1 is MNHEY, CDR2 SVGAGI. The CDR3 contains 14 residues. The CDR3 reads CASSSGSVDQPQHF. CDR3 bases: TGTGCCAGCAGCTCGGGGTCTGTTGATCAGCCCCAGCATTTT.

This rearrangement joins TRBV6-5 to TRBJ1-2; possible D gene TRBD1, 6 bases. The CDR3 length is 14 residues. Trimming took off 6 bases at V and 1 base at J, with 12 bases between the two ends. Germline-derived CDR1 and CDR2 are MNHEY and SVGAGI. CDR3 nucleotide sequence: TGTGCCAGCAGGGGAAGGGGGGGTAACTATGGCTACACCTTC. Translation: CASRGRGGNYGYTF.

The J gene is TRBJ1-4, the V gene TRBV5-1; TRBD1 matches 9 bases. Germline CDR1 reads SGHRS; CDR2 reads YFSETQ. V was clipped by 4 bases and J by 8 bases; unmatched bases: 6. CDR3 length equals 14 residues. The CDR3 region has the DNA TGCGCCAGCAGCCCCGGGACAGGGAAAGAAAAACTGTTTTTT. It yields the protein CASSPGTGKEKLFF. The full variable domain, completed using reference TRBV5-1 and TRBJ1-4, is KAGVTQTPRYLIKTRGQQVTLSCSPISGHRSVSWYQQTPGQGLQFLFEYFSETQRNKGNFPGRFSGRQFSNSRSEMNVSTLELGDSALYLCASSPGTGKEKLFFGSGTQLSVL.

The chain joins TRBV11-2 to TRBJ2-7; TRBD2 agrees at 7 bases. V was clipped by 4 bases and J by 0 bases; unmatched bases: 12. The CDR3 has 17 residues. Germline V CDR1 and CDR2: SGHAT, FQNNGV. The CDR3, as DNA: TGTGCCAGCAGCTCCCCGGCGGGGGAAGGAATCTCCTACGAGCAGTACTTC. Its protein is CASSSPAGEGISYEQYF.

The CDR3: CASRRGANNEQFF. The CDR3 bases are TGTGCCAGCCGGCGGGGGGCTAACAATGAGCAGTTCTTC. The genes are TRBV5-4 and TRBJ2-1; TRBD2 agrees at 8 bases. From germline, CDR1 is SGHNT and CDR2 YYREEE (reference sequence). The CDR3 is 13 amino acids. The V gene end was trimmed by 7 bases and the J gene end by 5 bases; junction bases not matched to a gene: 5.

The chain employs TRBV27 and TRBJ1-1, with 7 bases matching TRBD1. The CDR3 runs to 14 residues. Trimming removed 5 bases from V and 6 bases from J; junction bases left unmatched: 9. Germline loops: CDR1 MNHEY, CDR2 SMNVEV (reference sequence). The CDR3 sequence is CASSRRQGGPEAFF. CDR3 coding DNA: TGTGCCAGCAGTCGGCGACAGGGAGGACCTGAAGCTTTCTTT.

The V and J genes are TRBV3-1 (or the pseudogene TRBV3-2) and TRBJ1-3; D is uncertain. The CDR3 is 14 residues long. CDR1 is LGHDT, CDR2 YNNKEL, per germline (reference sequence). V gave up 5 bases and J gave up 8 bases, with 16 bases separating them. The CDR3 DNA is TGTGCCAGCAGCGGAGGGTGGTCCTTTTACACCATATATTTT. Its protein product is CASSGGWSFYTIYF.

This sequence joins TRBV4-1 and TRBJ2-1; the D gene is possibly TRBD2 (6 bases). Germline assignment: CDR1 MGHRA and CDR2 YSYEKL. The CDR3 is 12 residues long. The V end lost 3 bases, the J end lost 7 bases, and 7 bases lay between the germline ends. The CDR3 region has the DNA TGCGCCAGCAGCCAGGAGGGTAATGAGCAGTTCTTC. This sequence encodes CASSQEGNEQFF.

This chain joins TRBV7-2 and TRBJ2-1, with D perhaps TRBD2 (6 bases). V lost 3 bases and J lost 4, with 13 bases in between. The CDR3 consists of 15 residues. Per the germline V gene, CDR1 is SGHTA and CDR2 is FQGNSA. In DNA form, the CDR3 reads TGTGCCAGCAGCTTGCAGCGGGTGATTTACAATGAGCAGTTCTTC. It codes for CASSLQRVIYNEQFF.

The chain combines TRBV18 with TRBJ2-2; D call uncertain. V was clipped by 5 bases and J by 1 base, with 23 bases between them. The CDR3 length is 19 residues. Germline V lookup: CDR1 KGHSH, CDR2 LQKENI. CDR3 nucleotide sequence: TGTGCCAGCTCAAAGTTCGATGTCCTAAGCCCGGGGAACACCGGGGAGCTGTTTTTT. As protein: CASSKFDVLSPGNTGELFF.

This clone was seen once. The V and J genes are TRBV19 and TRBJ1-1, with 7 bases aligning to TRBD1. Per the germline V gene, CDR1 is LNHDA and CDR2 is SQIVND (reference sequence). V was clipped by 0 bases and J by 10 bases; unmatched bases: 5. The CDR3 has 13 amino acids. In DNA, the CDR3 is TGTGCCAGTAGTATAGATAGGGGGCAAGCAGCTTTCTTT. Its protein is CASSIDRGQAAFF.

This chain connects TRBV18 to TRBJ2-3; tentative D call: TRBD1 (6 bases). CDR3 length: 12 residues. Germline V lookup: CDR1 KGHSH, CDR2 LQKENI. With 3 bases removed from V and 6 bases from J, the gap between germline ends came to 7 bases. The CDR3 DNA follows: TGTGCCAGCTCACCTGACAGGGATACGCAGTATTTT. Its translation is CASSPDRDTQYF.

The chain carries TRBV9 and TRBJ2-2, with 8 bases identical to TRBD2. The V gene end was trimmed by 6 bases and the J gene end by 5 bases; junction bases not matched to a gene: 6. Per the germline V gene, CDR1 is SGDLS and CDR2 is YYNGEE. This CDR3 has 14 residues. As DNA, the CDR3 is TGTGCCAGCAAAAGGGCTAGCGGGACCGGGGAGCTGTTTTTT. Amino acid sequence: CASKRASGTGELFF. Variable domain in full (rest from reference TRBV9 and TRBJ2-2): DSGVTQTPKHLITATGQRVTLRCSPRSGDLSVYWYQQSLDQGLQFLIQYYNGEERAKGNILERFSAQQFPDLHSELNLSSLELGDSALYFCASKRASGTGELFFGEGSRLTVL.

The chain combines TRBV10-3 with TRBJ1-2, with TRBD1 matching 7 bases. Germline CDR1 is ENHRY and CDR2 is SYGVKD. The CDR3 contains 13 residues. After removal of 8 bases from V and 3 bases from J, the junction contained 6 bases not matched to a gene. The CDR3 nucleotides are TGTGCCATCCGGGACAGCCCTGACTATGGCTACACCTTC. The encoded protein is CAIRDSPDYGYTF.

This chain connects TRBV10-3 to TRBJ1-5, with D hard to call. The CDR3 covers 16 residues. CDR1 ENHRY and CDR2 SYGVKD come from the germline V gene. Deletions cut 0 bases from V and 8 bases from J, with 17 bases between. In DNA form, the CDR3 reads TGTGCCATCAGTGAGTCTGGCAGTGGAGGATGGGAGCCCCAGCATTTT. Protein sequence: CAISESGSGGWEPQHF.

CDR3 sequence (DNA): TGCGCCAGCAGCTCCCTAAGCGGGACTAGCACAGATACGCAGTATTTT. This encodes CASSSLSGTSTDTQYF. The chain is built from TRBV5-1 and TRBJ2-3; 7 positions agree with TRBD2. V lost 3 bases to trimming and J lost 0 bases; unmatched junction nucleotides: 7. The CDR3 runs 16 residues. Germline V gene lookup returns CDR1 SGHRS and CDR2 YFSETQ.

This chain connects TRBV6-5 to TRBJ2-3; 7 bases are a match to TRBD1. Germline loops: CDR1 MNHEY, CDR2 SVGAGI. J lost 7 bases, V lost 8 bases, and 3 bases had no gene match. The CDR3 extends over 11 amino acids. CDR3 sequence (DNA): TGTGCCAGCTCGACAGGGTATACGCAGTATTTT. Amino acids: CASSTGYTQYF.

This chain joins TRBV5-1 and TRBJ2-3; 10 bases are a match to TRBD1. The CDR3 sequence is 15 residues long. Looked up from germline, CDR1 is SGHRS and CDR2 is YFSETQ. After removal of 3 bases from V and 6 bases from J, the junction contained 7 bases not matched to a gene. CDR3 loop: CASSSRTGGSDTQYF. The CDR3 region has the DNA TGCGCCAGCAGCTCAAGGACAGGGGGTTCTGATACGCAGTATTTT.

This clone was detected once. The rearrangement uses TRBV3-1 (or the pseudogene TRBV3-2) and TRBJ1-1; TRBD1 is a possible D gene (5 bases). With 2 bases removed from V and 1 base from J, the gap between germline ends came to 11 bases. Germline V gene lookup returns CDR1 LGHDT and CDR2 YNNKEL (reference sequence). The CDR3 loop spans 15 amino acids. CDR3 bases: TGTGCCAGCAGCCAACAGGGTGCAGGGAACACTGAAGCTTTCTTT. This codes for CASSQQGAGNTEAFF.

The chain uses TRBV5-4 and TRBJ2-7; TRBD2 aligns across 15 bases. Germline V lookup: CDR1 SGHNT, CDR2 YYREEE (reference sequence). The V gene end was trimmed by 4 bases and the J gene end by 3 bases; junction bases not matched to a gene: 5. The CDR3 length is 16 residues. The CDR3 region is CASSAGLAGGIYEQYF. Written as DNA, the CDR3 is TGTGCCAGCAGCGCGGGACTAGCGGGGGGAATCTACGAGCAGTACTTC.

This clone was observed a few times. CDR3 nucleotide sequence: TGTGCCAGCAGTACCCCCTTGGCCGCCGAAGCTTTCTTT. Its protein product is CASSTPLAAEAFF. The rearrangement uses TRBV28 and TRBJ1-1; D is uncertain. Trimming took off 5 bases at V and 8 bases at J, with 15 bases between the two ends. The germline V gene encodes CDR1 MDHEN and CDR2 SYDVKM. This CDR3 has 13 residues. Variable domain in full (rest from reference TRBV28 and TRBJ1-1): DVKVTQSSRYLVKRTGEKVFLECVQDMDHENMFWYRQDPGLGLRLIYFSYDVKMKEKGDIPEGYSVSREKKERFSLILESASTNQTSMYLCASSTPLAAEAFFGQGTRLTVV.

The genes are TRBV7-2 and TRBJ2-3; TRBD2 agrees at 9 bases. Germline V gene lookup returns CDR1 SGHTA and CDR2 FQGNSA. This CDR3 region has 17 residues. V lost 1 base, J lost 6 bases, and 11 bases stayed unmatched. CDR3 in DNA: TGTGCCAGCAGCTTAGGGCCATCGGCGGGAGGGACTGATACGCAGTATTTT. It translates to CASSLGPSAGGTDTQYF. The entire variable domain, with the rest obtained from reference TRBV7-2 and TRBJ2-3, is as follows: GAGVSQSPSNKVTEKGKDVELRCDPISGHTALYWYRQSLGQGLEFLIYFQGNSAPDKSGLPSDRFSAERTGGSVSTLTIQRTQQEDSAVYLCASSLGPSAGGTDTQYFGPGTRLTVL.

The genes are TRBV27 and TRBJ2-3; no firm D call. V was shortened by 7 bases and J by 2 bases, with 4 bases between the two germline ends. Germline loops: CDR1 MNHEY, CDR2 SMNVEV (reference sequence). CDR3 length: 11 residues. The CDR3 here is CASTSTDTQYF. Written as DNA, the CDR3 is TGTGCCAGCACCTCCACAGATACGCAGTATTTT.

This chain uses TRBV28 with TRBJ1-1; the D is unclear. The CDR3 has 12 residues. The V end lost 5 bases, the J end lost 3 bases, and 7 bases lay between the germline ends. CDR1 MDHEN and CDR2 SYDVKM come from the germline V gene. The CDR3 loop is CASSTVYTEAFF. CDR3 sequence (DNA): TGTGCCAGCAGTACGGTCTACACTGAAGCTTTCTTT.

Only a few counts were recorded for this clone. The genes are TRBV28 and TRBJ1-4; possible D gene TRBD1, 5 bases. Between the trimmed V and J ends, which lost 3 bases and 6 bases, there was a span of 20 bases. The CDR3 loop spans 17 amino acids. Germline CDR1 reads MDHEN; CDR2 reads SYDVKM. The CDR3 loop is CASSFIVGAGKDEKLFF. CDR3 DNA: TGTGCCAGCAGTTTTATAGTCGGTGCAGGGAAGGATGAAAAACTGTTTTTT. The full variable domain, with the rest looked up from reference TRBV28 and TRBJ1-4, is DVKVTQSSRYLVKRTGEKVFLECVQDMDHENMFWYRQDPGLGLRLIYFSYDVKMKEKGDIPEGYSVSREKKERFSLILESASTNQTSMYLCASSFIVGAGKDEKLFFGSGTQLSVL.

The chain combines TRBV19 with TRBJ1-2, with no clear D. The CDR3 extends over 16 amino acids. The germline CDR1 and CDR2 sequences are LNHDA and SQIVND (reference sequence). V lost 3 bases to trimming and J lost 7 bases, with 21 bases between them. The DNA for the CDR3 is TGTGCCAGTAGTATCTCCTGGACCGGGAGCCGGGTTGGCTACACCTTC. Protein: CASSISWTGSRVGYTF.

This chain uses TRBV18 with TRBJ1-5; no definite D call. The germline V gene has CDR1 KGHSH and CDR2 LQKENI. This CDR3 contains 15 residues. Trimming took off 0 bases at V and 6 bases at J, with 12 bases between the two ends. The CDR3 bases are TGTGCCAGCTCACCACCTGAAGGAGTGGGTCAGCCCCAGCATTTT. It translates to CASSPPEGVGQPQHF.

The chain carries TRBV28 and TRBJ1-5, with D perhaps TRBD1 (6 bases). The germline V and J ends were trimmed by 5 bases and 0 bases, with 20 bases remaining between them. The CDR3 runs to 18 residues. Germline lookup yields CDR1 MDHEN and CDR2 SYDVKM. The CDR3 spells CASSRGAGNAYSNQPQHF. The DNA of the CDR3 is TGTGCCAGCAGTCGGGGGGCAGGGAACGCATATAGCAATCAGCCCCAGCATTTT. The full variable domain, rest sourced from reference TRBV28 and TRBJ1-5, is DVKVTQSSRYLVKRTGEKVFLECVQDMDHENMFWYRQDPGLGLRLIYFSYDVKMKEKGDIPEGYSVSREKKERFSLILESASTNQTSMYLCASSRGAGNAYSNQPQHFGDGTRLSIL.

This chain connects TRBV4-1 to TRBJ2-2; the D gene is possibly TRBD1 (6 bases). CDR1 and CDR2 (germline): MGHRA, YSYEKL. The CDR3 is made up of 15 amino acids. The ends were cut back, 2 bases at V and 6 bases at J, with 13 bases in the middle. The CDR3 protein is CASSQTHRAPGELFF. CDR3 DNA sequence: TGCGCCAGCAGCCAAACCCACAGGGCACCCGGGGAGCTGTTTTTT.

The chain uses TRBV10-3 and TRBJ2-2, with D perhaps matching TRBD1 (6 bases). Germline V gene lookup returns CDR1 ENHRY and CDR2 SYGVKD. V dropped 3 bases and J dropped 4 bases, with 9 bases sitting between them. The CDR3 has 14 amino acids. CDR3 region: CAISDQGTTGELFF. CDR3 DNA sequence: TGTGCCATCAGTGACCAGGGGACCACCGGGGAGCTGTTTTTT.